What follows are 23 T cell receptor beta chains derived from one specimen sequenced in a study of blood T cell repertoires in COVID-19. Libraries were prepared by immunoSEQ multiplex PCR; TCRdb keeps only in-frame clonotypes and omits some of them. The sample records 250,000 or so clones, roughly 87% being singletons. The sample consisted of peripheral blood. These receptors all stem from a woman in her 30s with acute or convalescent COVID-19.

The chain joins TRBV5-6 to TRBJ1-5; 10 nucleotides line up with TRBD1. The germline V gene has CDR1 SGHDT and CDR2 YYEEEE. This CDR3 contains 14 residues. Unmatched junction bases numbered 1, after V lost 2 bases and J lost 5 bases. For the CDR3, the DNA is TGTGCCAGCAGCTTCGGACAGGGGGATCAGCCCCAGCATTTT. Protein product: CASSFGQGDQPQHF.

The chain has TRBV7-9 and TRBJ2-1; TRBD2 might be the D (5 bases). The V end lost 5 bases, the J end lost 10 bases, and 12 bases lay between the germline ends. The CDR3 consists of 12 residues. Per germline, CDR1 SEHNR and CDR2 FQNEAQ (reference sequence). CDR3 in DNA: TGTGCCAGCAGCCCTGTAAGGAGGGAGCAGTTCTTC. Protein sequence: CASSPVRREQFF.

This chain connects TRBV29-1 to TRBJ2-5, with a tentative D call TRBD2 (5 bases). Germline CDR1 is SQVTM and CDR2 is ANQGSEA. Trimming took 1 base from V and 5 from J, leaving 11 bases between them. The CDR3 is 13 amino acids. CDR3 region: CSVEGGAGETQYF. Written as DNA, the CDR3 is TGCAGCGTTGAAGGGGGTGCGGGTGAGACCCAGTACTTC.

The CDR3 spells CASSPTTSGELFF. The CDR3 nucleotides are TGTGCCAGCAGCCCCACCACATCCGGGGAGCTGTTTTTT. This chain connects TRBV7-3 to TRBJ2-2; no clear D gene. There are 13 residues in the CDR3. CDR1 is SGHTA, CDR2 FQGTGA, per germline. Trimming stripped 5 bases from V and 6 bases from J, with 10 bases between.

The CDR3 spells CASGLIDEQYF. For the CDR3, the DNA is TGTGCTAGTGGTTTGATAGACGAGCAGTACTTC. The V gene is TRBV12-5, the J gene TRBJ2-7; D gene unclear. The V and J ends lost 2 bases and 5 bases respectively, with 4 bases between them. This CDR3 region has 11 residues. CDR1 and CDR2 (germline): LGHNT, FRNRAP.

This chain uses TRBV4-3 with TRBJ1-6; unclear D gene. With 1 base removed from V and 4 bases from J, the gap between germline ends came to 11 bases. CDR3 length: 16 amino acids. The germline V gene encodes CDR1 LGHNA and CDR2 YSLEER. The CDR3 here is CASSQGAREYNSPLHF. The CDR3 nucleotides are TGCGCCAGCAGCCAAGGGGCTAGGGAGTATAATTCACCCCTCCACTTT.

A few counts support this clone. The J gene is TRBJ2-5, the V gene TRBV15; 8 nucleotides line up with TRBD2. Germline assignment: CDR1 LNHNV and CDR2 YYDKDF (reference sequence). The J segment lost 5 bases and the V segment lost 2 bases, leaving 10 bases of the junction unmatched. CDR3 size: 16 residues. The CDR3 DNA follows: TGTGCCACCAGCAGACCCGGAGCGGGAGCAGTCGAGACCCAGTACTTC. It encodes CATSRPGAGAVETQYF.

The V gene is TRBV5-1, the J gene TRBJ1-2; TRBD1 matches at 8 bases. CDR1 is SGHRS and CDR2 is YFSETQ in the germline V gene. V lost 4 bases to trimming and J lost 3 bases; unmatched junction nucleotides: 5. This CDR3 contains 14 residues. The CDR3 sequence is CASSKKTGDYGYTF. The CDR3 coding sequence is TGCGCCAGCAGCAAAAAGACAGGGGACTATGGCTACACCTTC.

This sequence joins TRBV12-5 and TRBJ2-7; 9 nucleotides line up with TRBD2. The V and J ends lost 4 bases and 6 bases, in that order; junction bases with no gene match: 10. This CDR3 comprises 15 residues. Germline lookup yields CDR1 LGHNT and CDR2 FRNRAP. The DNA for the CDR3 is TGTGCTAGTGGTTACAGCGGGGGGCGAATCGCCGAGCAGTACTTC. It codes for CASGYSGGRIAEQYF.

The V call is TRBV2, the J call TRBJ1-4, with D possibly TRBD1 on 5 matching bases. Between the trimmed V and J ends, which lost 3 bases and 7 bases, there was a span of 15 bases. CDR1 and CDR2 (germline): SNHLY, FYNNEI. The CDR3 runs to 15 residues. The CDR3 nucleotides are TGTGCCAGCAGTGATGCGGGGCAGGAAGGTGAAAAACTGTTTTTT. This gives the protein CASSDAGQEGEKLFF.

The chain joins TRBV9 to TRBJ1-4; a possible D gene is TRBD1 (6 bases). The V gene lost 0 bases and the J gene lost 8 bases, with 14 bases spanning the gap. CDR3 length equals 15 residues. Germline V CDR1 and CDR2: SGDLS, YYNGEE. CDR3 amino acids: CASSVVSGVGEKLFF. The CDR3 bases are TGTGCCAGCAGCGTAGTGTCAGGGGTTGGGGAAAAACTGTTTTTT.

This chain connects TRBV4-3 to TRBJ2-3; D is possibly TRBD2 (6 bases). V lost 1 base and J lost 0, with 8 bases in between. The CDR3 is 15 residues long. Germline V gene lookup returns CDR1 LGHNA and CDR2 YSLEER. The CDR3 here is CASSQGSGSTDTQYF. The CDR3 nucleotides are TGCGCCAGCAGCCAAGGTAGCGGCAGCACAGATACGCAGTATTTT.

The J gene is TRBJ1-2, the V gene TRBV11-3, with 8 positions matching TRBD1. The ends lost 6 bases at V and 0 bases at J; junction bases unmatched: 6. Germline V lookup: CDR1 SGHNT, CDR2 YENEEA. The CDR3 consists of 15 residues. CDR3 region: CASSPGGAANYGYTF. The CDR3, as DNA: TGTGCCAGCAGTCCAGGGGGCGCGGCTAACTATGGCTACACCTTC.

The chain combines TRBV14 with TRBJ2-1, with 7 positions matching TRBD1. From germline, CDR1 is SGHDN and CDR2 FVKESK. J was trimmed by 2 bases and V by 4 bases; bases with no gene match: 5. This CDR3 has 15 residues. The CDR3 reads CASSPHRGPYNEQFF. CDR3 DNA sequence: TGTGCCAGCAGCCCTCACAGGGGCCCCTACAATGAGCAGTTCTTC.

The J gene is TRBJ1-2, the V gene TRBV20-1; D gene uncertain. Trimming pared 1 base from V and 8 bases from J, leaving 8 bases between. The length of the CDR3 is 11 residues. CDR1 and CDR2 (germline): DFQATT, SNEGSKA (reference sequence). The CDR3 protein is CSARGRRGYTF. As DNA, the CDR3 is TGCAGTGCTAGAGGCAGGAGGGGCTACACCTTC.

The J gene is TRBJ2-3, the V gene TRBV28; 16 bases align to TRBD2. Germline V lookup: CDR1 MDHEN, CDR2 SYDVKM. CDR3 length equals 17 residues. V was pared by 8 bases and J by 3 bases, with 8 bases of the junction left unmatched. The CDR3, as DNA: TGTGCCAGCTCCGGGACTAGCGGGAGGGCCAAGACAGATACGCAGTATTTT. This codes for CASSGTSGRAKTDTQYF.

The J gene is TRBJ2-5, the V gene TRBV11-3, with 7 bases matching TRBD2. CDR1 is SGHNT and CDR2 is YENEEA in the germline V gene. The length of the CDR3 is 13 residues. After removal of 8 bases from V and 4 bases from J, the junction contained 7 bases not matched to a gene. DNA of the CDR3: TGTGCCAGCGGGGGGAGGGCCTTAGAGACCCAGTACTTC. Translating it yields CASGGRALETQYF.

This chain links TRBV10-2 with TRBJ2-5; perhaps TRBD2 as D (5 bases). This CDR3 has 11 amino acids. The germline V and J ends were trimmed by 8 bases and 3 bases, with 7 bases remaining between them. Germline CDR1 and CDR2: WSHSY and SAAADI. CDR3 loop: CASEGEETQYF. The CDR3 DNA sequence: TGCGCCAGCGAGGGTGAAGAGACCCAGTACTTC.

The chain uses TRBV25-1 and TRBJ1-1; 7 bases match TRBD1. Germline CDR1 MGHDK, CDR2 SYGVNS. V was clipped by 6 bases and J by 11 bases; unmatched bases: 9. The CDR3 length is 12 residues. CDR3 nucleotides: TGTGCCAGCAGAAACAGGGGACTCTATGCTTTCTTT. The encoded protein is CASRNRGLYAFF.

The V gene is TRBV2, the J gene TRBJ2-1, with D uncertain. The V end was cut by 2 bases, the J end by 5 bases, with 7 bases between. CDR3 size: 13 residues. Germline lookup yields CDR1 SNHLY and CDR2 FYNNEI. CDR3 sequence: CASSEFRNNEQFF. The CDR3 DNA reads TGTGCCAGCAGTGAATTCAGGAACAATGAGCAGTTCTTC.

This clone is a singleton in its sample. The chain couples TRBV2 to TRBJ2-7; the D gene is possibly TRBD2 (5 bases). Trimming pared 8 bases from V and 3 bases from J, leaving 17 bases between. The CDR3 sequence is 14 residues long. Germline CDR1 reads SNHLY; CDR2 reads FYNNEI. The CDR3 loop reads CASQAAGEYYEQYF. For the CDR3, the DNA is TGTGCCAGCCAAGCGGCAGGAGAATACTACGAGCAGTACTTC.

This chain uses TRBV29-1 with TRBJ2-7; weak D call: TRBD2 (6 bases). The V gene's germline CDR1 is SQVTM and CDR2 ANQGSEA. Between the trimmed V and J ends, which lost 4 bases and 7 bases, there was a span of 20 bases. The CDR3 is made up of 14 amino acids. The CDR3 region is CSVGGDWAQEEQYF. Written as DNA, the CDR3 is TGCAGCGTTGGGGGGGATTGGGCCCAGGAAGAGCAGTACTTC.

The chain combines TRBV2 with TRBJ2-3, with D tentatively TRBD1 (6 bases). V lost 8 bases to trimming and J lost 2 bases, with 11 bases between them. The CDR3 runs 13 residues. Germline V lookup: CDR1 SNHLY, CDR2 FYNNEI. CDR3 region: CASGGQNTDTQYF. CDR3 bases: TGTGCCAGCGGTGGACAGAACACAGATACGCAGTATTTT.